A single TCR beta chain is shown here with its context. This entry is derived from a study of blood T cell repertoires in COVID-19. The CDR3 loop spans 17 amino acids. From germline, CDR1 is SGDLS and CDR2 YYNGEE. V lost 0 bases and J 0 bases, leaving 12 bases between the germline ends. The assay was immunoSEQ multiplex PCR, and TCRdb's table has in-frame clones only and misses some. The table shows 350,000 to 500,000 clones, with around nine tenths occurring only once. V and J are TRBV9 and TRBJ2-2; a possible D gene is TRBD2 (6 bases). This clonotype originated in a woman younger than 35 who had been exposed to COVID-19. The sample consisted of PBMCs or T cells enriched from blood (not recorded which). The CDR3 sequence: CASSVDPRGANTGELFF. The CDR3 DNA is TGTGCCAGCAGCGTAGACCCTCGCGGGGCGAACACCGGGGAGCTGTTTTTT.